This T cell receptor (beta chain) was captured by sequencing in a study of T cells in localized non-small cell lung cancer. General study points: Uninvolved adjacent lung showed the highest T cell clonality, exceeding tumor.

Method: immunoSEQ multiplex PCR; TCRdb's copy keeps in-frame clones and lacks some. The sample lists around 15,000 clones; roughly 91% were seen once. Germline V lookup: CDR1 MNHEY, CDR2 SMNVEV (reference sequence). The CDR3 contains 19 residues. V trimming: 7 bases; J trimming: 1 base; junction bases outside the gene matches: 10. This clone was seen once. Antigen specificity is unknown. The rearrangement links TRBV27 to TRBJ2-1, with 16 positions matching TRBD2. This specimen consisted of peripheral blood, obtained before any cancer treatment. This TCR derives from a male donor at least 60 years old with stage II squamous cell lung carcinoma. Written as DNA, the CDR3 is TGTGCCAGCACCCAAGGGACTAGCGGGAGGGTAGGTTCCTACAATGAGCAGTTCTTC. It codes for CASTQGTSGRVGSYNEQFF.